This T cell receptor beta chain was recovered during a study of blood T cell repertoires in COVID-19. The wider study: The cDNA or gDNA used as material had been derived from T cells, B-cell-depleted T cells, or PBMCs.

Original data processing: Reference gene primer amplification in the assay estimated nucleated cell counts. TCRdb keeps only in-frame clones here, not all; method: immunoSEQ multiplex PCR. V and J calls and clone size come straight from that table; D and trimming were deduced from the DNA. The sample holds approximately 170,000 clones, 81% seen once. The germline V gene encodes CDR1 MNHEY and CDR2 SMNVEV (reference sequence). CDR3 length equals 15 residues. The junction had 6 bases not matched to a gene; V was cut back by 6 bases and J by 5 bases. J is TRBJ2-1 and V is TRBV27; TRBD2 aligns across 11 bases. The sequenced sample consisted of peripheral blood. The TCR sequence derives from a man in his sixties with active or convalescent COVID-19. The CDR3 protein is CASSRPGLADNEQFF. The CDR3 DNA sequence: TGTGCCAGCAGCCGACCGGGACTAGCGGACAATGAGCAGTTCTTC.